The entry below describes one TCR beta chain. Its specificity is not known. This entry comes from a study of graft-versus-host responses after intestinal transplantation. The table came from immunoSEQ multiplex PCR; TCRdb's copy has only in-frame clones and leaves some out. The sample consists of about 78,000 clones, around 87% of them appearing once. Losses at the gene ends were 3 bases for V and 4 bases for J; bases not matched to a gene: 7. CDR1 SGDLS and CDR2 YYNGEE come from the germline V gene. The CDR3 runs 16 residues. Notes on the study in general: There was an association between peak levels of circulating GvH clones and early post-transplant HvG declines.

The chain combines TRBV9 with TRBJ2-3; 11 nucleotides match TRBD1. The sequenced sample was unstimulated CD8+ T cells sorted from spleen or lymph node cells, obtained before transplant. The receptor's source is a human donor who was the organ donor for an intestinal transplant. The CDR3 is CASSEGQGVFADTQYF. The DNA of the CDR3 is TGTGCCAGCAGCGAGGGACAGGGGGTTTTCGCAGATACGCAGTATTTT.